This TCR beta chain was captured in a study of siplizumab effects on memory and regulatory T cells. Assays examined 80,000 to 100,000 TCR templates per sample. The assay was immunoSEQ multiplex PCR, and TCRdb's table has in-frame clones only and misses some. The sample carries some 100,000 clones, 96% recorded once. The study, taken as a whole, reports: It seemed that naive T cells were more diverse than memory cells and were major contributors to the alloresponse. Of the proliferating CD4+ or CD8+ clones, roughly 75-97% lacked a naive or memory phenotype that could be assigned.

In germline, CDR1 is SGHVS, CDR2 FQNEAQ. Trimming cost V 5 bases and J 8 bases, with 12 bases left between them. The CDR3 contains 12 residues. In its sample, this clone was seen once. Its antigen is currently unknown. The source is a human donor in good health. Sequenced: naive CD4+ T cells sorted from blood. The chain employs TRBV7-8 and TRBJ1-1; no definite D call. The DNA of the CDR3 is TGTGCCAGCAGCCCGGTTGGGCAGGAAGCTTTCTTT. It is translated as CASSPVGQEAFF.